This is a list of T cell receptor beta chains from one sample in a study of blood T cell repertoires in COVID-19. Assay used: immunoSEQ multiplex PCR; TCRdb lists only in-frame clones, some missing. In the table there are around 94,000 clones, around 87% of which are singletons. Sequencing input: peripheral blood. These receptors were collected from a middle-aged man with active or convalescent COVID-19. CDR3s include the opening cysteine and the closing phenylalanine or tryptophan. The D gene is left open where the match is weak. The listing skips clone size in some rows; elsewhere it reads once, few, many or a size class.

>TRBV27|-|-|14|TRBJ1-1
CASSPRVGDTEAFF
TGTGCCAGCAGCCCCAGGGTAGGGGACACTGAAGCTTTCTTT
>TRBV27|TRBD2|-|16|TRBJ2-7
CASSTRAGALSYEQYF
TGTGCCAGCAGTACTCGAGCGGGGGCTCTCTCCTACGAGCAGTACTTC
>TRBV7-8|-|-|13|TRBJ1-4
CASSLGGNEKLFF
TGTGCCAGCAGCTTAGGCGGGAATGAAAAACTGTTTTTT
>TRBV19|-|-|14|TRBJ1-4
CASSNRQVNEKLFF
TGTGCCAGTAGTAATAGACAGGTTAATGAAAAACTGTTTTTT
>TRBV11-2|TRBD1|once|15|TRBJ2-2
CASSSQGLGTGELFF
TGTGCCAGCAGCTCACAGGGGCTGGGCACCGGGGAGCTGTTTTTT
>TRBV11-2|TRBD1|-|15|TRBJ1-1
CASSPGDRLNTEAFF
TGTGCCAGCAGCCCCGGGGACAGACTGAACACTGAAGCTTTCTTT
>TRBV18|TRBD2|-|15|TRBJ2-1
CASSPRTSGDNEQFF
TGTGCCAGCTCACCACGGACTAGCGGGGACAATGAGCAGTTCTTC
>TRBV11-2|TRBD1|-|16|TRBJ2-1
CASSLDPGTVYNEQFF
TGTGCCAGCAGCTTAGATCCGGGGACAGTTTACAATGAGCAGTTCTTC
>TRBV12-5|-|-|12|TRBJ2-1
CARRGLCNEQFF
TGTGCTAGGCGAGGATTGTGCAATGAGCAGTTCTTC
>TRBV12-3/TRBV12-4|-|-|12|TRBJ2-2
CASSPITGELFF
TGTGCCAGCAGCCCTATCACCGGGGAGCTGTTTTTT
>TRBV7-2|-|-|13|TRBJ2-5
CASSLANRETQYF
TGTGCCAGCAGCTTAGCGAACAGAGAGACCCAGTACTTC
>TRBV5-4|TRBD1|-|14|TRBJ1-1
CASSDEQGETEAFF
TGTGCCAGCAGCGACGAACAGGGGGAAACTGAAGCTTTCTTT
>TRBV25-1|TRBD2|-|13|TRBJ2-5
CATLLAGVETQYF
TGTGCCACCTTACTAGCGGGGGTTGAGACCCAGTACTTC
>TRBV4-3|-|few|16|TRBJ1-6
CASSQERRAGVSPLHF
TGCGCCAGCAGCCAAGAAAGGAGGGCGGGGGTTTCACCCCTCCACTTT
>TRBV11-2|TRBD2|-|15|TRBJ2-3
CASSPRLAGVNTQYF
TGTGCCAGCAGCCCCAGACTAGCGGGGGTAAATACGCAGTATTTT
>TRBV4-3|-|few|16|TRBJ1-3
CASSQDSGGGGNTIYF
TGCGCCAGCAGCCAAGATTCCGGGGGAGGAGGAAACACCATATATTTT
>TRBV3-1/TRBV3-2|-|-|16|TRBJ1-2
CASSQGLGMTNYGYTF
TGTGCCAGCAGCCAAGGTCTAGGAATGACCAACTATGGCTACACCTTC
>TRBV30|-|-|13|TRBJ2-6
CARSGTGANVLTF
TGTGCCCGATCGGGGACTGGGGCCAACGTCCTGACTTTC
>TRBV11-2|-|few|14|TRBJ1-3
CASSPLYSGNTIYF
TGTGCCAGCAGCCCGCTCTACTCTGGAAACACCATATATTTT
>TRBV28|-|few|14|TRBJ2-7
CASSIQGFGYEQYF
TGTGCCAGCAGTATCCAGGGATTTGGGTACGAGCAGTACTTC
>TRBV6-5|TRBD1|-|14|TRBJ2-2
CASSKDREAGELFF
TGTGCCAGCAGTAAGGACAGGGAGGCCGGGGAGCTGTTTTTT
>TRBV5-1|TRBD1|-|13|TRBJ2-7
CASRGQGSYEQYF
TGCGCCAGCAGGGGACAGGGTTCCTACGAGCAGTACTTC
>TRBV7-8|TRBD2|-|14|TRBJ2-5
CASSLVGTKETQYF
TGTGCCAGCAGCTTAGTTGGGACTAAAGAGACCCAGTACTTC
>TRBV9|TRBD1|-|14|TRBJ2-5
CASSDRDRTETQYF
TGTGCCAGCAGCGATCGGGACAGGACGGAGACCCAGTACTTC
>TRBV4-3|-|-|15|TRBJ1-4
CASSQDRSTNEKLFF
TGCGCCAGCAGCCAGGACAGATCAACTAATGAAAAACTGTTTTTT
>TRBV18|-|-|13|TRBJ1-5
CASSPDSDQPQHF
TGTGCCAGCTCACCCGACAGTGATCAGCCCCAGCATTTT
>TRBV7-2|-|-|15|TRBJ1-3
CASSFSRNLRNTIYF
TGTGCCAGCAGCTTTTCCCGTAACCTACGAAACACCATATATTTT
>TRBV5-1|-|-|15|TRBJ2-5
CASSLMRGGQETQYF
TGCGCCAGCAGCTTGATGAGGGGGGGCCAAGAGACCCAGTACTTC
>TRBV18|-|-|15|TRBJ1-1
CASSPASGHGTEAFF
TGTGCCAGCTCACCAGCAAGCGGGCACGGCACTGAAGCTTTCTTT
>TRBV2|-|-|13|TRBJ1-1
CASIPGLNTEAFF
TGTGCCAGCATCCCCGGGTTGAACACTGAAGCTTTCTTT
>TRBV2|-|-|15|TRBJ2-3
CASSEHKVGTDTQYF
TGTGCCAGCAGTGAACATAAGGTCGGGACAGATACGCAGTATTTT
>TRBV10-2|TRBD2|once|16|TRBJ2-3
CASSLTSGESTDTQYF
TGCGCCAGCAGTTTGACTAGCGGGGAGAGCACAGATACGCAGTATTTT